This entry lists 17 T cell receptor beta chains sequenced from one sample in a study of T cell responses to AZD1222 COVID-19 vaccine. Clones were read by immunoSEQ multiplex PCR, and TCRdb kept only the in-frame ones, dropping some. The table shows over 95,000 clones, with approximately 91% occurring only once. Sequenced material: peripheral blood, taken 28 days after the second AZD1222 dose. The source is an adult who received the AZD1222 COVID-19 vaccine.

This chain connects TRBV7-9 to TRBJ2-2, with 11 bases aligning to TRBD2. Germline CDR1 is SEHNR and CDR2 is FQNEAQ (reference sequence). After removal of 2 bases from V and 4 bases from J, the junction contained 6 bases not matched to a gene. CDR3 length equals 17 residues. The CDR3 sequence: CASSLTRLAGLTGELFF. The CDR3 nucleotides read TGTGCCAGCAGCTTAACTCGACTAGCGGGGCTCACCGGGGAGCTGTTTTTT.

This chain links TRBV27 with TRBJ2-7; tentative D call: TRBD2 (6 bases). The V end lost 0 bases, the J end lost 1 base, and 13 bases lay between the germline ends. Germline V lookup: CDR1 MNHEY, CDR2 SMNVEV (reference sequence). This CDR3 has 16 amino acids. CDR3 protein: CASSLSGLAYSYEQYF. DNA for the CDR3: TGTGCCAGCAGTTTATCGGGGCTAGCGTATTCCTACGAGCAGTACTTC.

This chain links TRBV2 with TRBJ2-2; TRBD1 matches 8 bases. Trimming took 6 bases from V and 2 from J; bases not matched to a gene: 5. CDR3 length: 15 amino acids. From germline, CDR1 is SNHLY and CDR2 FYNNEI. CDR3 region: CASRGQGINTGELFF. The DNA for the CDR3 is TGTGCCAGCAGAGGACAGGGAATAAACACCGGGGAGCTGTTTTTT. Full variable domain (remainder filled in from reference TRBV2 and TRBJ2-2): EPEVTQTPSHQVTQMGQEVILRCVPISNHLYFYWYRQILGQKVEFLVSFYNNEISEKSEIFDDQFSVERPDGSNFTLKIRSTKLEDSAMYFCASRGQGINTGELFFGEGSRLTVL.

This chain links TRBV10-2 with TRBJ1-2; 7 bases map to TRBD1. The V segment lost 6 bases and the J segment 7 bases; nucleotides outside the gene matches: 11. Germline values: CDR1 WSHSY, CDR2 SAAADI. This CDR3 has 14 amino acids. CDR3 DNA: TGCGCCAGCAGAGCCTTAACAGGGGTAGTTGGCTACACCTTC. It translates to CASRALTGVVGYTF.

The J gene is TRBJ1-2, the V gene TRBV27; weak D call: TRBD1 (5 bases). This CDR3 has 13 amino acids. Germline V gene data show CDR1 as MNHEY and CDR2 as SMNVEV (reference sequence). Trimming left V 7 bases short and J 2 bases short, with 11 bases between. CDR3 nucleotide sequence: TGTGCCAGCAAGCCGGGGGTAAACTATGGCTACACCTTC. As protein: CASKPGVNYGYTF.

V and J are TRBV27 and TRBJ2-7; the match to TRBD2 covers 7 bases. CDR1 and CDR2 from the germline V gene are MNHEY and SMNVEV (reference sequence). The length of the CDR3 is 16 residues. J was trimmed by 3 bases and V by 2 bases; bases with no gene match: 10. The CDR3 region is CASSLRPGGRGYEQYF. CDR3 DNA sequence: TGTGCCAGCAGTTTACGCCCGGGGGGACGCGGCTACGAGCAGTACTTC.

This clone occurred a few times. The chain couples TRBV7-9 to TRBJ1-2; D unresolved. The CDR3 sequence is 14 residues long. The V end was cut by 1 base, the J end by 2 bases, with 8 bases between. CDR1 SEHNR and CDR2 FQNEAQ come from the germline V gene (reference sequence). The CDR3 region is CASSLEALNYGYTF. The DNA for the CDR3 is TGTGCCAGCAGCTTAGAGGCGCTCAACTATGGCTACACCTTC.

The rearrangement uses TRBV7-6 and TRBJ1-3; D gene uncertain. V lost 3 bases to trimming and J lost 0 bases, with 9 bases between them. The CDR3 has 15 amino acids. Looked up from germline, CDR1 is SGHVS and CDR2 is FNYEAQ. CDR3 in amino acids: CASSFDTNSGNTIYF. The CDR3 nucleotides are TGTGCCAGCAGCTTTGACACGAACTCTGGAAACACCATATATTTT. The whole variable domain, remainder taken from reference TRBV7-6 and TRBJ1-3, is GAGVSQSPRYKVTKRGQDVALRCDPISGHVSLYWYRQALGQGPEFLTYFNYEAQQDKSGLPNDRFSAERPEGSISTLTIQRTEQRDSAMYRCASSFDTNSGNTIYFGEGSWLTVV.

The table lists this clone with a count of one. V gene TRBV6-1 combines with J gene TRBJ2-7; 10 bases align to TRBD2. CDR3 length equals 18 residues. V lost 1 base, J lost 0 bases, and 9 bases stayed unmatched. Germline V gives CDR1 MNHNS, CDR2 SASEGT. This chain's CDR3 is CASSEGSAIAGGSYEQYF. The CDR3 DNA reads as TGTGCCAGCAGTGAAGGGTCAGCAATAGCGGGAGGCTCCTACGAGCAGTACTTC.

The chain employs TRBV28 and TRBJ1-5, with D perhaps matching TRBD1 (6 bases). Trimming removed 4 bases from V and 15 bases from J, with 19 bases in between. Germline CDR1 MDHEN, CDR2 SYDVKM. The CDR3 length is 13 residues. CDR3 bases: TGTGCCAGCAGTTCCGAGACAGGACGTGTTGTGCATTTT. Its protein product is CASSSETGRVVHF.

The V and J genes are TRBV3-1 (or the pseudogene TRBV3-2) and TRBJ2-5; D is undetermined. The germline V and J ends were trimmed by 1 base and 4 bases, with 7 bases remaining between them. This CDR3 has 13 residues. From germline, CDR1 is LGHDT and CDR2 YNNKEL (reference sequence). The CDR3 DNA reads TGTGCCAGCAGCCAAGGGGTATCAGAGACCCAGTACTTC. Amino acids: CASSQGVSETQYF.

This clone was found a few times. This chain uses TRBV10-3 with TRBJ2-1, with 8 bases fitting TRBD2. The CDR3 extends over 13 amino acids. V was pared by 9 bases and J by 8 bases, with 9 bases of the junction left unmatched. Looked up from germline, CDR1 is ENHRY and CDR2 is SYGVKD. CDR3 sequence reads: CAMRAGAPDEQFF. The CDR3 nucleotides are TGTGCCATGCGAGCGGGAGCCCCCGATGAGCAGTTCTTC.

The chain combines TRBV28 with TRBJ1-1; no definite D call. Germline CDR1 reads MDHEN; CDR2 reads SYDVKM. The CDR3 has 15 amino acids. V was clipped by 6 bases and J by 1 base, with 15 bases between them. The CDR3 sequence is CASSYGPGRNTEAFF. In DNA, the CDR3 is TGTGCCAGCAGCTACGGGCCAGGCCGGAACACTGAAGCTTTCTTT. Supplemented by reference TRBV28 and TRBJ1-1, the full variable domain reads DVKVTQSSRYLVKRTGEKVFLECVQDMDHENMFWYRQDPGLGLRLIYFSYDVKMKEKGDIPEGYSVSREKKERFSLILESASTNQTSMYLCASSYGPGRNTEAFFGQGTRLTVV.

This chain uses TRBV6-5 with TRBJ2-5, with 7 bases matching TRBD2. V lost 6 bases and J lost 5; bases outside the gene matches: 9. The germline gives CDR1 MNHEY, CDR2 SVGAGI. The CDR3 covers 14 residues. Here the CDR3 reads CASRPSGGGETQYF. CDR3 nucleotide sequence: TGTGCCAGCAGACCCTCGGGAGGAGGGGAGACCCAGTACTTC.

The rearrangement joins TRBV10-3 to TRBJ2-3, with D uncertain. Germline-derived CDR1 and CDR2 are ENHRY and SYGVKD. The CDR3 consists of 14 residues. The ends were cut back, 2 bases at V and 5 bases at J, with 11 bases in the middle. As DNA, the CDR3 is TGTGCCATCAGTGAGGGGCCCGGGCGAGATACGCAGTATTTT. It encodes CAISEGPGRDTQYF.

The chain joins TRBV6-2 or TRBV6-3 to TRBJ1-2; no clear D gene. Per the germline V gene, CDR1 is MNHEY and CDR2 is SVGEGT. This CDR3 is built from 13 residues. With 2 bases removed from V and 8 bases from J, the gap between germline ends came to 12 bases. CDR3 residues: CASSYGQVRGYTF. For the CDR3, the DNA is TGTGCCAGCAGTTACGGGCAGGTTCGGGGCTACACCTTC.

This chain connects TRBV12-3 or TRBV12-4 to TRBJ2-7, with TRBD2 as a possible D gene (5 bases). This CDR3 has 13 residues. The ends were cut back, 4 bases at V and 0 bases at J, with 7 bases in the middle. CDR3 in amino acids: CASSSGSSYEQYF. DNA for the CDR3: TGTGCCAGCAGTTCGGGGAGCTCCTACGAGCAGTACTTC.